These 5 T cell receptor beta chains share one sample of origin, sequenced in a study of blood T cell repertoires in COVID-19. Profiling relied on immunoSEQ multiplex PCR, and the TCRdb table lists in-frame clones only, not all of them. The sample yields approximately 100,000 clones, 65% to 85% seen once. The sequenced sample consisted of peripheral blood. The origin of the receptors is a man aged 55 to 69 with acute or convalescent COVID-19.

The chain couples TRBV7-3 to TRBJ2-6, with TRBD1 as a possible D gene (5 bases). In germline, CDR1 is SGHTA, CDR2 FQGTGA. This CDR3 has 18 amino acids. Between the trimmed V and J ends, which lost 0 bases and 0 bases, there was a span of 12 bases. The CDR3 DNA reads as TGTGCCAGCAGCTTAACCGCAGGGTCCTACTCTGGGGCCAACGTCCTGACTTTC. As protein: CASSLTAGSYSGANVLTF.

Turning to this clone: One end of the junction fails to match germline, which may point to a read error. The gene calls are TRBV7-7 and TRBJ2-5, with 9 bases matching TRBD2. The germline CDR1 and CDR2 sequences are SSHAT and FNYEAQ (reference sequence). The length of the CDR3 is 16 residues. The CDR3 protein is CASSLSRRGGRETQYF. In DNA form, the CDR3 reads TGTGCTAGCAGCTTATCACGGCGGGGGGGCCGGGAGACCCAGTACTTC.

The chain is built from TRBV4-1 and TRBJ2-7, with 8 bases lining up with TRBD1. Germline CDR1 MGHRA, CDR2 YSYEKL. V shed 3 bases, J shed 2 bases, and the junction held 6 bases outside the gene matches. This CDR3 is built from 15 residues. The DNA for the CDR3 is TGCGCCAGCAGCCAGAGGACAGGGATCCCCTACGAGCAGTACTTC. Translation: CASSQRTGIPYEQYF.

The rearrangement links TRBV4-2 to TRBJ1-1; possible D gene TRBD1, 5 bases. V lost 4 bases and J 5 bases, leaving 11 bases between the germline ends. This CDR3 is 13 amino acids long. Germline assignment: CDR1 LGHNA and CDR2 YNFKEQ. The CDR3 is CASSPLRGTEAFF. Written as DNA, the CDR3 is TGTGCCAGCAGCCCCCTACGGGGGACTGAAGCTTTCTTT.

The chain has TRBV12-1 and TRBJ2-7; no check of the table's D call, TRBD1, against the DNA was made. TRBV12-1 is termed a pseudogene. The CDR3 runs 18 residues. CDR3 sequence: CASSFAPGRTVRIGEQYF. The CDR3 DNA reads TGTGCCAGCAGCTTTGCGCCGGGTCGGACAGTCCGGATCGGGGAGCAGTACTTC.